These 30 T cell receptor beta chains were all obtained from the same sample, sequenced in a study of CD8 T cells in Susac syndrome. RNA in amounts of about 0.5 to 1 ug was reverse transcribed with random hexamers. TCRdb re-called the immunoSEQ multiplex PCR reads with MiXCR, one entry per CDR3 protein. This table has fewer than 250,000 distinct CDR3 sequences, 92% appearing once. The sequenced sample was CD8+ T cells from PBMCs. These TCRs come from a human donor with multiple sclerosis.

This clonotype showed up just once. The V gene is TRBV14, the J gene TRBJ2-1; 7 nucleotides line up with TRBD1. Germline-derived CDR1 and CDR2 are SGHDN and FVKESK. The CDR3 extends over 17 amino acids. Trimming removed 3 bases from V and 6 bases from J; junction bases left unmatched: 14. In DNA, the CDR3 is TGTGCCAGCAGCCATCAAACCTCCTGGACAGGTTCCAATGAGCAGTTCTTC. As protein: CASSHQTSWTGSNEQFF.

This sequence joins TRBV27 and TRBJ1-1; tentative D call: TRBD1 (6 bases). From germline, CDR1 is MNHEY and CDR2 SMNVEV (reference sequence). The CDR3 is 13 amino acids. Trimming removed 3 bases at V and 8 bases at J, with 13 bases between. The CDR3 spells CASSFSPGVEAFF. The CDR3 DNA follows: TGTGCCAGCAGTTTCTCACCAGGGGTAGAAGCTTTCTTT.

This chain uses TRBV5-1 with TRBJ2-1; possibly TRBD1 for D (6 bases). Germline lookup yields CDR1 SGHRS and CDR2 YFSETQ. The CDR3 runs 13 residues. The V and J ends lost 6 bases and 5 bases respectively, with 12 bases between them. As DNA, the CDR3 is TGCGCCAGCAAGGACAGCCTGAACAATGAGCAGTTCTTC. It translates to CASKDSLNNEQFF.

This chain links TRBV19 with TRBJ1-2; D unresolved. V gave up 5 bases and J gave up 3 bases, with 13 bases separating them. Per germline, CDR1 LNHDA and CDR2 SQIVND (reference sequence). The CDR3 has 14 amino acids. The CDR3 here is CASSVRIRDYGYTF. DNA for the CDR3: TGTGCCAGTAGTGTCAGGATTCGGGACTATGGCTACACCTTC.

This chain joins TRBV4-3 and TRBJ2-7, with D perhaps TRBD2 (5 bases). V lost 4 bases and J 3 bases, leaving 19 bases between the germline ends. The CDR3 runs 16 residues. Germline V gene data show CDR1 as LGHNA and CDR2 as YSLEER. The CDR3 region is CASSPLAGSPLYEQYF. CDR3 nucleotide sequence: TGCGCCAGCAGCCCTTTGGCTGGGAGCCCCCTCTACGAGCAGTACTTC.

In its sample, this clonotype was seen once. This sequence joins TRBV27 and TRBJ2-3; D call uncertain. Germline CDR1 and CDR2: MNHEY and SMNVEV (reference sequence). V lost 6 bases and J 0 bases, leaving 16 bases between the germline ends. The CDR3 extends over 16 amino acids. In DNA, the CDR3 is TGTGCCAGCAGGGACCTTTTGAGCGCTAGCACAGATACGCAGTATTTT. Its translation is CASRDLLSASTDTQYF.

The CDR3 DNA follows: TGTGCCAGCAGCTTGTGGGCACAAGTGTACGAGCAGTACTTC. Its protein is CASSLWAQVYEQYF. The chain joins TRBV5-6 to TRBJ2-7, with unresolved D. From germline, CDR1 is SGHDT and CDR2 YYEEEE. Trimming cost V 1 base and J 4 bases, with 12 bases left between them. CDR3 length: 14 residues.

The chain carries TRBV6-2 or TRBV6-3 and TRBJ2-5; D ambiguous. The germline V and J ends were trimmed by 2 bases and 0 bases, with 10 bases remaining between them. CDR1 and CDR2 (germline): MNHEY, SVGEGT. The CDR3 runs to 15 residues. CDR3: CASSYPTSHQETQYF. CDR3 DNA: TGTGCCAGCAGTTACCCGACCAGCCACCAAGAGACCCAGTACTTC.

The chain has TRBV3-1 and TRBJ1-6; D gene unclear. The CDR3 runs 13 residues. CDR1 and CDR2 (germline): LGHDT, YNNKEL (reference sequence). V gave up 0 bases and J gave up 9 bases, with 6 bases separating them. The CDR3 protein is CASSQDIGSPLHF. The CDR3 region has the DNA TGTGCCAGCAGCCAAGATATCGGTTCACCCCTCCACTTT.

The chain links TRBV3-1 to TRBJ2-7; 8 bases align to TRBD2. V lost 4 bases and J lost 6; bases outside the gene matches: 8. Germline loops: CDR1 LGHDT, CDR2 YNNKEL (reference sequence). This CDR3 region has 14 residues. The CDR3 is CASSPEGAGVEQYF. For the CDR3, the DNA is TGTGCCAGCAGCCCAGAAGGAGCGGGGGTCGAGCAGTACTTC.

The V call is TRBV6-5, the J call TRBJ2-6; D gene unclear. Trimming took off 5 bases at V and 2 bases at J, with 4 bases between the two ends. The CDR3 loop spans 13 amino acids. CDR1 and CDR2 from the germline V gene are MNHEY and SVGAGI. The DNA of the CDR3 is TGTGCCAGCAGTCTTCCTGGGGCCAACGTCCTGACTTTC. Its translation is CASSLPGANVLTF.

The chain carries TRBV20-1 and TRBJ2-3; D gene unclear. Trimming took off 0 bases at V and 4 bases at J, with 20 bases between the two ends. Germline values: CDR1 DFQATT, CDR2 SNEGSKA (reference sequence). This CDR3 comprises 17 residues. CDR3 sequence (DNA): TGCAGTGCTAGAGATCTGGGTTCGGGTTTAAGGTCAGATACGCAGTATTTT. It yields the protein CSARDLGSGLRSDTQYF.

The V and J genes are TRBV4-3 and TRBJ2-7, with 7 bases aligning to TRBD1. With V trimmed by 0 bases and J by 5 bases, 7 bases remained unmatched. The CDR3 runs 15 residues. Germline V gene lookup returns CDR1 LGHNA and CDR2 YSLEER. The CDR3 protein is CASSQEDRLSHEQYF. The CDR3 nucleotides read TGCGCCAGCAGCCAAGAGGACAGGCTTAGCCACGAGCAGTACTTC.

The rearrangement links TRBV30 to TRBJ1-1, with 7 nucleotides matching TRBD1. Germline V gene data show CDR1 as GTSNPN and CDR2 as SVGIG (reference sequence). The ends lost 3 bases at V and 3 bases at J; junction bases unmatched: 7. This CDR3 has 14 amino acids. This CDR3 is CAWSPDRVDTEAFF. The CDR3 nucleotides read TGTGCCTGGAGCCCTGACAGGGTGGACACTGAAGCTTTCTTT.

This chain uses TRBV29-1 with TRBJ2-1; D uncertain. Deletions cut 6 bases from V and 0 bases from J, with 24 bases between. Germline V CDR1 and CDR2: SQVTM, ANQGSEA. CDR3 length equals 18 residues. DNA of the CDR3: TGCAGCGTCCGAAGACCCACCATCGGACGCAGCTCCTACAATGAGCAGTTCTTC. Protein product: CSVRRPTIGRSSYNEQFF.

This clonotype was counted a few times. This chain uses TRBV24-1 with TRBJ2-1; TRBD2 aligns across 7 bases. This CDR3 has 17 residues. Trimming removed 3 bases from V and 2 bases from J; junction bases left unmatched: 9. Germline V CDR1 and CDR2: KGHDR, SFDVKD. The CDR3 sequence: CATSDGVAGVTYNEQFF. DNA for the CDR3: TGTGCCACCAGTGATGGGGTAGCGGGCGTTACCTACAATGAGCAGTTCTTC.

The chain recombines TRBV19 with TRBJ2-1; no definite D call. Trimming left V 5 bases short and J 4 bases short, with 12 bases between. CDR3 length: 14 residues. CDR1 and CDR2 (germline): LNHDA, SQIVND (reference sequence). The CDR3 is CASSLSRRYNEQFF. In DNA form, the CDR3 reads TGTGCCAGTAGTCTGAGTCGGAGATACAATGAGCAGTTCTTC.

The chain combines TRBV2 with TRBJ2-1, with TRBD1 matching 8 bases. Germline CDR1 and CDR2: SNHLY and FYNNEI. The CDR3 is 17 amino acids. The V segment lost 0 bases and the J segment 7 bases; nucleotides outside the gene matches: 11. CDR3 sequence reads: CASSEAPQGAGGNEQFF. In nucleotides, the CDR3 is TGTGCCAGCAGTGAAGCGCCCCAGGGGGCAGGAGGTAATGAGCAGTTCTTC. Full variable domain (missing parts from reference TRBV2 and TRBJ2-1): EPEVTQTPSHQVTQMGQEVILRCVPISNHLYFYWYRQILGQKVEFLVSFYNNEISEKSEIFDDQFSVERPDGSNFTLKIRSTKLEDSAMYFCASSEAPQGAGGNEQFFGPGTRLTVL.

V usage is TRBV29-1 and J usage is TRBJ2-1; a possible D gene is TRBD2 (6 bases). This CDR3 region has 14 residues. CDR1 and CDR2 from the germline V gene are SQVTM and ANQGSEA. V gave up 3 bases and J gave up 2 bases, with 11 bases separating them. In nucleotides, the CDR3 is TGCAGCGTTGAGCCGCGGGAAGCCTACAATGAGCAGTTCTTC. Protein product: CSVEPREAYNEQFF.

The V and J genes are TRBV6-5 and TRBJ2-6; D gene ambiguous. V was shortened by 8 bases and J by 3 bases, with 8 bases between the two germline ends. The CDR3 loop spans 13 amino acids. Germline V gene lookup returns CDR1 MNHEY and CDR2 SVGAGI. The CDR3 sequence: CASCILGANVLTF. In DNA form, the CDR3 reads TGTGCCAGCTGCATCCTTGGGGCCAACGTCCTGACTTTC.

The V and J genes are TRBV7-3 and TRBJ1-5; D not resolved. V lost 6 bases to trimming and J lost 8 bases, with 11 bases between them. Per the germline V gene, CDR1 is SGHTA and CDR2 is FQGTGA. This CDR3 comprises 12 residues. The CDR3 DNA sequence: TGTGCCAGCAGACATATTAAGGAGCCCCAGCATTTT. As protein: CASRHIKEPQHF. Together with reference TRBV7-3 and TRBJ1-5, the CDR3 gives the full variable domain: GAGVSQTPSNKVTEKGKYVELRCDPISGHTALYWYRQSLGQGPEFLIYFQGTGAADDSGLPNDRFFAVRPEGSVSTLKIQRTERGDSAVYLCASRHIKEPQHFGDGTRLSIL.

J is TRBJ2-3 and V is TRBV27, with 12 positions matching TRBD2. Germline V gene sequence: CDR1 MNHEY, CDR2 SMNVEV (reference sequence). V was pared by 0 bases and J by 5 bases, with 3 bases of the junction left unmatched. There are 16 residues in the CDR3. CDR3 in amino acids: CASSLSTSGGLDTQYF. DNA for the CDR3: TGTGCCAGCAGTTTATCGACTAGCGGGGGTTTAGATACGCAGTATTTT.

The genes are TRBV15 and TRBJ2-5, with TRBD2 matching 12 bases. The CDR3 is made up of 16 amino acids. The germline CDR1 and CDR2 sequences are LNHNV and YYDKDF (reference sequence). The V and J ends lost 4 bases and 3 bases, in that order; junction bases with no gene match: 6. The CDR3 spells CATSNPTSGREETQYF. In DNA, the CDR3 is TGTGCCACCAGCAACCCGACTAGCGGGAGAGAAGAGACCCAGTACTTC. Variable domain in full (rest from reference TRBV15 and TRBJ2-5): DAMVIQNPRYQVTQFGKPVTLSCSQTLNHNVMYWYQQKSSQAPKLLFHYYDKDFNNEADTPDNFQSRRPNTSFCFLDIRSPGLGDTAMYLCATSNPTSGREETQYFGPGTRLLVL.

This chain links TRBV15 with TRBJ1-2; 7 nucleotides align to TRBD1. Germline V gives CDR1 LNHNV, CDR2 YYDKDF (reference sequence). The CDR3 sequence is 17 residues long. With V trimmed by 5 bases and J by 2 bases, 14 bases remained unmatched. DNA for the CDR3: TGTGCCACCAGCGCGGACGTGATGGAGGGACAGAACTATGGCTACACCTTC. Translating gives CATSADVMEGQNYGYTF.

This chain uses TRBV5-4 with TRBJ2-7, with 10 bases matching TRBD1. Germline CDR1 is SGHNT and CDR2 is YYREEE (reference sequence). J lost 7 bases, V lost 4 bases, and 11 bases had no gene match. This CDR3 is built from 15 residues. CDR3 sequence: CASSLTPGQGWEQYF. In DNA, the CDR3 is TGTGCCAGCAGCCTGACCCCGGGACAGGGGTGGGAGCAGTACTTC.

The V and J genes are TRBV7-9 and TRBJ1-1; TRBD1 might be the D (5 bases). The germline CDR1 and CDR2 sequences are SEHNR and FQNEAQ (reference sequence). V lost 4 bases, J lost 7 bases, and 10 bases lay in between. This CDR3 has 12 amino acids. CDR3 region: CASSSTVSEAFF. The CDR3 nucleotides are TGTGCCAGCAGCTCGACAGTAAGTGAAGCTTTCTTT.

The DNA for the CDR3 is TGTGCCAGCAGCTCACGGACAGGGAGGAGGAGCACTGAAGCTTTCTTT. It translates to CASSSRTGRRSTEAFF. The J gene is TRBJ1-1, the V gene TRBV13; TRBD1 agrees at 8 bases. V was pared by 4 bases and J by 4 bases, with 11 bases of the junction left unmatched. Germline CDR1 PRHDT, CDR2 FYEKMQ (reference sequence). CDR3 length equals 16 residues.

The J gene is TRBJ2-7, the V gene TRBV20-1, with D uncertain. V lost 0 bases and J 0 bases, leaving 9 bases between the germline ends. Germline values: CDR1 DFQATT, CDR2 SNEGSKA (reference sequence). The CDR3 runs to 14 residues. CDR3 sequence reads: CSARDHHNSYEQYF. In DNA, the CDR3 is TGCAGTGCTAGAGATCACCACAACTCCTACGAGCAGTACTTC.

The chain couples TRBV4-1 to TRBJ2-2, with D unresolved. Between the trimmed V and J ends, which lost 4 bases and 8 bases, there was a span of 5 bases. The CDR3 is 11 residues long. Germline assignment: CDR1 MGHRA and CDR2 YSYEKL. In DNA, the CDR3 is TGCGCCAGCAGCCGACTTGGGGAGCTGTTTTTT. As protein: CASSRLGELFF.

The chain carries TRBV5-6 and TRBJ2-2; D unresolved. Germline CDR1 and CDR2: SGHDT and YYEEEE. This CDR3 contains 16 residues. V was clipped by 3 bases and J by 6 bases, with 18 bases between them. CDR3 in DNA: TGTGCCAGCAGCTCCTCTTCACTCAGCGTAGCCGGGGAGCTGTTTTTT. Translating gives CASSSSSLSVAGELFF.